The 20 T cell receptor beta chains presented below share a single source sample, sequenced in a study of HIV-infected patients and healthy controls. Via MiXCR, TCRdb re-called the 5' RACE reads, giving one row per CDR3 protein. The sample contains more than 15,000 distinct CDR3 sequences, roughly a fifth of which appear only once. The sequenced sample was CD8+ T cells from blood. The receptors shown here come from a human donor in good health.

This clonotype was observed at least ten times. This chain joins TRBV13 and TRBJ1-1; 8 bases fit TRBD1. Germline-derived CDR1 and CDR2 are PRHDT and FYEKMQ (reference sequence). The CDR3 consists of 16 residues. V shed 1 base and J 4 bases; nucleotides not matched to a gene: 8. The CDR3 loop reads CASSLVYRGGPTEAFF. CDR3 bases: TGTGCCAGCAGCTTAGTCTACAGGGGGGGGCCCACTGAAGCTTTCTTT.

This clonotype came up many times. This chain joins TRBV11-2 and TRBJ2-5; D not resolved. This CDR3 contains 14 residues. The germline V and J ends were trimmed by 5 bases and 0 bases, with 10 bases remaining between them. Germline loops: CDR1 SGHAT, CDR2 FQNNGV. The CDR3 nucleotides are TGTGCCAGCAGCCCCCCGGTGTACCAAGAGACCCAGTACTTC. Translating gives CASSPPVYQETQYF. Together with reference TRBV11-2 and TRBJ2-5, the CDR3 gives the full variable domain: EAGVAQSPRYKIIEKRQSVAFWCNPISGHATLYWYQQILGQGPKLLIQFQNNGVVDDSQLPKDRFSAERLKGVDSTLKIQPAKLEDSAVYLCASSPPVYQETQYFGPGTRLLVL.

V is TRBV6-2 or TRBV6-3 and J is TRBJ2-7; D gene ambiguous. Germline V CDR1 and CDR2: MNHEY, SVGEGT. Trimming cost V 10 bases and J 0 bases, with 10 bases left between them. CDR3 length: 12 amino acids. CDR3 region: CATRTGSYEQYF. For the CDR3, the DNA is TGTGCCACCAGGACGGGCTCCTACGAGCAGTACTTC.

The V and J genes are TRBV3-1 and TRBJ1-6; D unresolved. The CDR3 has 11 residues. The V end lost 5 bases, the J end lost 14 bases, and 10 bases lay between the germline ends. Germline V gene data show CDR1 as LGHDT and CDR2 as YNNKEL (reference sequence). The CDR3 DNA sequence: TGTGCCAGCAGCAGCCGCGGGACCCTCCACTTT. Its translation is CASSSRGTLHF.

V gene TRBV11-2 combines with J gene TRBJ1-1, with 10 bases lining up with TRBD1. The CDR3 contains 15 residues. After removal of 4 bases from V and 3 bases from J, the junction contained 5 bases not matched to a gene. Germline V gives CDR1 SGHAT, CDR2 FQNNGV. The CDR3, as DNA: TGTGCCAGCAGCTATCCGGGACAGGGGTACACTGAAGCTTTCTTT. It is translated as CASSYPGQGYTEAFF.

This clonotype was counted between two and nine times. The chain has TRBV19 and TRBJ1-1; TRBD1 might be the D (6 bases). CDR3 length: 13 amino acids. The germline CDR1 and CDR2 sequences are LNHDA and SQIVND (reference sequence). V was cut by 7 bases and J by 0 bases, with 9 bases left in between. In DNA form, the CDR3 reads TGTGCCAGTACTTGGACAGTGAACACTGAAGCTTTCTTT. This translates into CASTWTVNTEAFF.

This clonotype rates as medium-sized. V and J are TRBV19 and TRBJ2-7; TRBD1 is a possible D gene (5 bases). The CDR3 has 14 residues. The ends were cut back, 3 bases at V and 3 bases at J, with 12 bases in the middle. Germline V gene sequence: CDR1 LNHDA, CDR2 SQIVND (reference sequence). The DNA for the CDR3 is TGTGCCAGTAGTATTGAGGCAGGGTTCTACGAGCAGTACTTC. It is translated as CASSIEAGFYEQYF.

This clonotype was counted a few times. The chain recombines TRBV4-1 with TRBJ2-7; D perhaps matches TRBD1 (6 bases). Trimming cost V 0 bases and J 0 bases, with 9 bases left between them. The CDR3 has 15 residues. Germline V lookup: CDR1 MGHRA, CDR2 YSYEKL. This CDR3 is CASSQDRGSSYEQYF. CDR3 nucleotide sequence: TGCGCCAGCAGCCAAGACAGGGGTAGCTCCTACGAGCAGTACTTC.

CDR3 amino acids: CASSYSTSGTTDTQYF. The DNA of the CDR3 is TGTGCCAGCAGTTACTCGACTAGCGGGACGACAGATACGCAGTATTTT. The gene calls are TRBV6-5 and TRBJ2-3, with TRBD2 identical over 11 bases. Germline lookup yields CDR1 MNHEY and CDR2 SVGAGI. Losses at the gene ends were 0 bases for V and 3 bases for J; bases not matched to a gene: 2. This CDR3 is built from 16 residues.

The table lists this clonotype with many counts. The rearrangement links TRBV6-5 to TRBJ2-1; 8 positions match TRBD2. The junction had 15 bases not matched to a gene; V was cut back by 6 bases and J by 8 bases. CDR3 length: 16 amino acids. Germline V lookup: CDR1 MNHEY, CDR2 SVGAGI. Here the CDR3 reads CASRPLELAVRDEQFF. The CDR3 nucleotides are TGTGCCAGCAGGCCACTCGAACTAGCGGTACGGGATGAGCAGTTCTTC.

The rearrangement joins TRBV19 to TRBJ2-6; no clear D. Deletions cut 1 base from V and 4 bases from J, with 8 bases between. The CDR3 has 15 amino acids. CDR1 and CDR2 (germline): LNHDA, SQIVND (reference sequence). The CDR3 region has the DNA TGTGCCAGTAGTATAGTCCCGCAGGGGGCCAACGTCCTGACTTTC. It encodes CASSIVPQGANVLTF.

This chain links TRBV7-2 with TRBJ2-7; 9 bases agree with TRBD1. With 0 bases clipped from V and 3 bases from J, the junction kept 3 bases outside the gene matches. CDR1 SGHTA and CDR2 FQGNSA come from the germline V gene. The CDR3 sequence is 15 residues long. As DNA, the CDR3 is TGTGCCAGCAGCTTAGCAACAGGGGGCATCTACGAGCAGTACTTC. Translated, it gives CASSLATGGIYEQYF.

The CDR3 DNA follows: TGCAGCGTTCGGGAAGTTGGAAACACCATATATTTT. This translates into CSVREVGNTIYF. The V and J genes are TRBV29-1 and TRBJ1-3; D remains unclear. Trimming stripped 5 bases from V and 3 bases from J, with 8 bases between. CDR3 length equals 12 residues. CDR1 SQVTM and CDR2 ANQGSEA come from the germline V gene.

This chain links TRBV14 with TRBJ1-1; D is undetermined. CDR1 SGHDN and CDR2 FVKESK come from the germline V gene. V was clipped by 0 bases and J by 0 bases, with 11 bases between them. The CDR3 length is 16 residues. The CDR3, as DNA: TGTGCCAGCAGCCAAGATCCAGGAATCATGAACACTGAAGCTTTCTTT. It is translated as CASSQDPGIMNTEAFF.

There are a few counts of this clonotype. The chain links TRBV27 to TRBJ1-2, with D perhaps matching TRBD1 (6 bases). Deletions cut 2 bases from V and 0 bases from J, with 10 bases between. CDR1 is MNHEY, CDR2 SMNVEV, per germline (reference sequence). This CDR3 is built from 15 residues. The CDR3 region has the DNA TGTGCCAGCAGTTTAATACAGGGAGCTAACTATGGCTACACCTTC. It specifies CASSLIQGANYGYTF.

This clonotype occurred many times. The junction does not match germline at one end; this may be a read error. CDR3 protein: CASRLELGRTEAFF. As DNA, the CDR3 is TGCGCCAGCAGATTGGAACTGGGTCGCACTGAAGCTTTCTTT. The chain has TRBV5-1 and TRBJ1-1; no clear D gene. The germline V gene encodes CDR1 SGHRS and CDR2 YFSETQ. The CDR3 sequence is 14 residues long.

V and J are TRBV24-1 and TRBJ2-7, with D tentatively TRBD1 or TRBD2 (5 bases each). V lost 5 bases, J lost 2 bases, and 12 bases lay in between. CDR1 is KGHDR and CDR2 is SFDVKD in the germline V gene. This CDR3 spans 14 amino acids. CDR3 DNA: TGTGCCACCAGTGCCTTGGGACGGACCTACGAGCAGTACTTC. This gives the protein CATSALGRTYEQYF.

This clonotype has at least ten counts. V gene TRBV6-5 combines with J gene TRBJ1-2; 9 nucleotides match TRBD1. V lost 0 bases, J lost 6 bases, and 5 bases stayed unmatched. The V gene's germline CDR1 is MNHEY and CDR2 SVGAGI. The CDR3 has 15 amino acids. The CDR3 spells CASSYSGQGQDGYTF. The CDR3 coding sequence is TGTGCCAGCAGTTACTCCGGACAGGGGCAGGATGGCTACACCTTC.

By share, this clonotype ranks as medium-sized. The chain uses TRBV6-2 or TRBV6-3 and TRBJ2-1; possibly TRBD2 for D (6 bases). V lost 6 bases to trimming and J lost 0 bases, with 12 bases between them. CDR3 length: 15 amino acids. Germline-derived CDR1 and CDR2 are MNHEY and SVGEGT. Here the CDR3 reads CASRPLAGSYNEQFF. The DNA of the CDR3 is TGTGCCAGCAGGCCACTAGCAGGCTCCTACAATGAGCAGTTCTTC.

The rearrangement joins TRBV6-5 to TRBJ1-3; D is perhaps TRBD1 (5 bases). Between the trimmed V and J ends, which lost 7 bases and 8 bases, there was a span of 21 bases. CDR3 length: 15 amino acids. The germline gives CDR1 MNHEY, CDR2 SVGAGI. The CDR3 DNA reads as TGTGCCAGCACCCAAGGGATGGGGCCCGGGCACACCATATATTTT. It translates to CASTQGMGPGHTIYF.